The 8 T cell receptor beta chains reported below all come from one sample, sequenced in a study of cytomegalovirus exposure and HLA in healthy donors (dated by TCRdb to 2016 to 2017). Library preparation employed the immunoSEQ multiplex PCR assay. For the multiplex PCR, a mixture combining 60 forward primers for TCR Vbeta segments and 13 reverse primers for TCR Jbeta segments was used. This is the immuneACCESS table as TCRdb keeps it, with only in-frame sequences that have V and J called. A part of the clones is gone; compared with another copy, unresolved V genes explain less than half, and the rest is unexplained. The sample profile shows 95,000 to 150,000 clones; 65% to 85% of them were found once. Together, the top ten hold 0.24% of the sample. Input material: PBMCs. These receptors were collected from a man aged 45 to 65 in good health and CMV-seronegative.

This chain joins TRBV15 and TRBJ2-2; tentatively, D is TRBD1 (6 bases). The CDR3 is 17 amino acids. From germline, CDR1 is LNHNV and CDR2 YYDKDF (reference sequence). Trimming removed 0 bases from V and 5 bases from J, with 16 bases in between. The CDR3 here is CATSREQGRVLTGELFF. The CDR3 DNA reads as TGTGCCACCAGCAGAGAACAGGGCAGGGTTTTAACCGGGGAGCTGTTTTTT.

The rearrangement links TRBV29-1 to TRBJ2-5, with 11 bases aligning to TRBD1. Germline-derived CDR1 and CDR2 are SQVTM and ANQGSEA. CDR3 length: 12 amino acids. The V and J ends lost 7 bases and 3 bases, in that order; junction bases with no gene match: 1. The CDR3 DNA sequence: TGCAGCGCGGGACAGGGGGAAGAGACCCAGTACTTC. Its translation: CSAGQGEETQYF.

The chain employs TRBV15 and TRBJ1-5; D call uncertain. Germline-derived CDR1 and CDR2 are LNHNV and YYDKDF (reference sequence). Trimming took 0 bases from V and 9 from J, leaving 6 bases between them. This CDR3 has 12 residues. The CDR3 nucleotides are TGTGCCACCAGCAGAGATAAAGCGCCCCAGCATTTT. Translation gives CATSRDKAPQHF. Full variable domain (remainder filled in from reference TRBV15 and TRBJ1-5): DAMVIQNPRYQVTQFGKPVTLSCSQTLNHNVMYWYQQKSSQAPKLLFHYYDKDFNNEADTPDNFQSRRPNTSFCFLDIRSPGLGDTAMYLCATSRDKAPQHFGDGTRLSIL.

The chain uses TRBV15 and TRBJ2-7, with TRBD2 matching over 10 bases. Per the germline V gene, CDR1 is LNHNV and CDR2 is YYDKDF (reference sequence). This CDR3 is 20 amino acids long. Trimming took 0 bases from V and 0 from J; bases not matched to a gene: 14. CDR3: CATSRDFRLAGVKYSYEQYF. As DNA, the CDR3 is TGTGCCACCAGCAGAGATTTCCGGCTAGCGGGAGTGAAATACTCCTACGAGCAGTACTTC.

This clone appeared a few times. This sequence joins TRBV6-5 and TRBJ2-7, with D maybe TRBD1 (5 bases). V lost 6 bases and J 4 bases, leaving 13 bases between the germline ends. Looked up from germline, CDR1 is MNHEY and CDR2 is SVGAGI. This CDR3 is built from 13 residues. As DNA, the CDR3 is TGTGCCAGCAGCCCCGACAGTTTATACGAGCAGTACTTC. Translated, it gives CASSPDSLYEQYF.

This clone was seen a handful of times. The CDR3 coding sequence is TGTGCCAGCAGTAGAGCGGGGAACGATAACAATGAGCAGTTCTTC. Amino acid sequence: CASSRAGNDNNEQFF. The chain has TRBV6-6 and TRBJ2-1; 7 positions match TRBD2. With 5 bases clipped from V and 5 bases from J, the junction kept 9 bases outside the gene matches. From germline, CDR1 is MNHNY and CDR2 SVGAGI (reference sequence). This CDR3 has 15 amino acids.

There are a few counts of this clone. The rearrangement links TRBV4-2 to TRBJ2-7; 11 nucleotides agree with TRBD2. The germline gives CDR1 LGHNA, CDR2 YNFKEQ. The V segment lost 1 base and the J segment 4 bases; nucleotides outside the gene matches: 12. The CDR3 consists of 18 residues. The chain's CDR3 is CASSQGGSSGGASYEQYF. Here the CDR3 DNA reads TGTGCCAGCAGCCAAGGGGGGAGTAGCGGGGGGGCCTCGTACGAGCAGTACTTC.

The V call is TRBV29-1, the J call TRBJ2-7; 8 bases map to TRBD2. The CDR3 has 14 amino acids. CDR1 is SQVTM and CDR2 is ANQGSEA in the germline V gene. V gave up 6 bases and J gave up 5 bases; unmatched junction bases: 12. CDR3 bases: TGCAGCGTCCGACTTACCGGGACTAGAAACGAGCAGTACTTC. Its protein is CSVRLTGTRNEQYF.